This record concerns one T cell receptor (beta chain) sequence. Germline is not matched at one junction end, which may reflect a read error. CDR3 length: 14 residues. A primer matching the constant region was used to make TCR beta cDNA from 450 to 500 ng of total RNA. Investigators got TCR beta libraries out of three nested multiplex PCR rounds, done with slightly modified ARM-PCR. PCR rounds one and two used TRBV1-TRBV30 forward primers with a C-beta reverse primer for about 9 cycles each. Each CDR3 protein gets one entry after TCRdb re-called the multiplex PCR reads with MiXCR. In the table there are around 35,000 distinct CDR3 sequences, roughly 73% of which are singletons. The data were obtained in a study of tumor-infiltrating lymphocytes in primary liver carcinoma. Study-level information: Each of the samples returned roughly 3.65 to 7.5 million productive TCRbeta reads (a yield similar across tissue types).

It was from about 19-30 mg of unsorted bulk tissue that RNA and DNA were co-extracted. The study enrolled treatment-naive patients with chronic HBV infection. Specimen: tumor-adjacent normal liver tissue. The receptor was derived from a man aged 35 to 55 with primary liver carcinoma and hepatitis B virus infection. The chain uses TRBV12-3 or TRBV12-4 and TRBJ2-5, with D perhaps matching TRBD2 (5 bases). The CDR3 nucleotides read TGTGCCAGCAGTTCTGGAGGCAACCAAGAGACCCAGTGCTTC. The encoded protein is CASSSGGNQETQCF.